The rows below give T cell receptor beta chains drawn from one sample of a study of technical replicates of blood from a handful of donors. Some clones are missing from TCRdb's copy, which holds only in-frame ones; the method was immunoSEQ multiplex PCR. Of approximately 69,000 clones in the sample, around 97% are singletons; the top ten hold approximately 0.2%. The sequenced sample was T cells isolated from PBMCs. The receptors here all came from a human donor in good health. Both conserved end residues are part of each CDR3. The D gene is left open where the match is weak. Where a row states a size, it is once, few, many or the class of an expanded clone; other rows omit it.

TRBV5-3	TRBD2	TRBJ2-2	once	CARSLTGLAGVPNTGELFF	TGTGCCAGAAGCTTGACGGGACTAGCGGGCGTGCCGAACACCGGGGAGCTGTTTTTT
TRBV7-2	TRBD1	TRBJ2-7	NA	CASSRNRGGQGSYEQYF	TGTGCCAGCAGCCGGAATAGAGGGGGACAGGGGTCCTACGAGCAGTACTTC
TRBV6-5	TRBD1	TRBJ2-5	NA	CASSTGQGAWETQYF	TGTGCCAGCAGCACGGGACAGGGGGCGTGGGAGACCCAGTACTTC
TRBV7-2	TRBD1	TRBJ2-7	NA	CASSSRQGGTYEQYF	TGTGCCAGCAGCTCCAGACAGGGGGGAACCTACGAGCAGTACTTC
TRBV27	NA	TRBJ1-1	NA	CASRIAPGTNRRGTEAFF	TGTGCCAGCAGAATCGCACCCGGGACAAACCGGCGGGGGACTGAAGCTTTCTTT
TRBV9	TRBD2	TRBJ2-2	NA	CASSVLAVNTGELFF	TGTGCCAGCAGCGTTCTAGCGGTGAACACCGGGGAGCTGTTTTTT
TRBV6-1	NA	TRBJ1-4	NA	CASSADRRRVHEKLFF	TGTGCCAGCAGTGCAGACAGGAGGAGAGTCCATGAAAAACTGTTTTTT
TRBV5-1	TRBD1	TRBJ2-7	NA	CASSSNRGPTYEQYF	TGCGCCAGCAGCTCCAACAGGGGGCCGACCTACGAGCAGTACTTC
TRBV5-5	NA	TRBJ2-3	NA	CASSLGGDHTQYF	TGTGCCAGCAGCTTGGGGGGGGATCATACGCAGTATTTT
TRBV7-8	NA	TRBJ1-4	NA	CASSPRGSEKLFF	TGTGCCAGCAGCCCCCGCGGGTCGGAAAAACTGTTTTTT
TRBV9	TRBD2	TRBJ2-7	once	CASSVGLAGHEQYF	TGTGCCAGCAGCGTAGGACTAGCGGGACACGAGCAGTACTTC
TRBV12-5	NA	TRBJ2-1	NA	CASGLWTDNEQFF	TGTGCTAGTGGTTTGTGGACAGACAATGAGCAGTTCTTC
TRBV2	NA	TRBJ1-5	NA	CASSEPGWGQPQHF	TGTGCCAGCAGTGAACCAGGGTGGGGTCAGCCCCAGCATTTT
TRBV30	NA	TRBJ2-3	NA	CAWSIEQAWRGDTQYF	TGTGCCTGGAGTATAGAACAGGCCTGGCGCGGAGATACGCAGTATTTT
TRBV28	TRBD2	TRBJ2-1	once	CASRTGTSGRNEQFF	TGTGCCAGCAGGACCGGGACTAGCGGGAGAAATGAGCAGTTCTTC
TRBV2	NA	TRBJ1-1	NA	CASRRSMNTEAFF	TGTGCCAGCAGGAGGAGTATGAACACTGAAGCTTTCTTT
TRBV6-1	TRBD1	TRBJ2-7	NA	CASSEAVVQGAYEQYF	TGTGCCAGCAGTGAAGCGGTAGTACAGGGGGCCTACGAGCAGTACTTC
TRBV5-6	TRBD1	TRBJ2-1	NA	CASSSRDRNNEQFF	TGTGCCAGCAGCTCTCGGGACAGAAACAATGAGCAGTTCTTC
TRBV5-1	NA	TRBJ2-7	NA	CASSFGKQNEQYF	TGCGCCAGCAGCTTCGGCAAACAGAACGAGCAGTACTTC
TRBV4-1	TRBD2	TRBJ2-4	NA	CASSRLAGVFRDIQYF	TGCGCCAGCAGCCGACTAGCGGGAGTTTTCAGGGACATTCAGTACTTC
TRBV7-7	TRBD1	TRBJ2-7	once	CASSPGTGHSYEQYF	TGTGCTAGCAGCCCCGGGACAGGACACTCCTACGAGCAGTACTTC
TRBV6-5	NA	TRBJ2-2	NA	CASVFLGELFF	TGTGCCAGCGTTTTCCTCGGGGAGCTGTTTTTT
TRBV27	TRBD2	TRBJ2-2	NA	CASSLRGGFTGELFF	TGTGCCAGCAGTTTACGGGGGGGTTTCACCGGGGAGCTGTTTTTT
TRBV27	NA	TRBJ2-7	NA	CASSFTGGSSPYEQYF	TGTGCCAGCAGTTTTACGGGGGGCAGCAGCCCCTACGAGCAGTACTTC